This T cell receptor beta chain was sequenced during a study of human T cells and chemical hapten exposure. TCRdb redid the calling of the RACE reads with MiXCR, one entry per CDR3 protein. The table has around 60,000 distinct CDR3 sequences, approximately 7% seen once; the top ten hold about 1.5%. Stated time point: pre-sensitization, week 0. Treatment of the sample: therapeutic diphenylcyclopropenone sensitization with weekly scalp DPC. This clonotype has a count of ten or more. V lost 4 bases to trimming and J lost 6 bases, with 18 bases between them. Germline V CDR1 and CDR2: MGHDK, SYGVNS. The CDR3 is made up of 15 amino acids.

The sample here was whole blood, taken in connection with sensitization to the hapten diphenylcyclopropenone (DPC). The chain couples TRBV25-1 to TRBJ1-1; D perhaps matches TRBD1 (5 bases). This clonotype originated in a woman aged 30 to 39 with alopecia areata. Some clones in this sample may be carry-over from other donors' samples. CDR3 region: CASSGRRQIQAEAFF. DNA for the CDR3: TGTGCCAGCAGTGGAAGAAGACAGATACAGGCTGAAGCTTTCTTT.